The text below deals with one T cell receptor beta chain. As yet, its antigen is unknown. TCRdb re-called the 5' RACE reads, yielding one record per CDR3 amino acid sequence without DNA. The sample totals around 450,000 distinct CDR3 sequences. The data were taken from a study of monozygotic twins with inflammatory bowel disease. General study points: Neither one strong signal nor one clonotype associated with IBD was supported.

CDR1 is MNHEY and CDR2 is SVGEGT in the germline V gene. The CDR3 covers 15 residues. The sample consisted of blood. This receptor was obtained from a human donor with ulcerative colitis or Crohn's disease, or a healthy co-twin of an affected twin (not recorded which). The V and J genes are TRBV6-2 or TRBV6-3 and TRBJ2-3; TCRdb picks TRBD2, but there is no DNA to check that call. The CDR3 region is CASSRSLARADTQYF.